The present T cell receptor (beta chain) was sequenced within a study of blood T cells in healthy people across ages. Using a J-beta primer mix together with a sample-barcoded 5' primer, a second PCR was run for roughly 7 to 12 cycles. TCRdb re-analysed the 5' RACE reads in MiXCR, keeping a single row per CDR3 protein. Of around 580,000 distinct CDR3 sequences in the sample, around half were seen once. This TCR came from an elderly man in good health. The specimen sequenced was blood.

Here the CDR3 reads CASSPDSGGRETQYF. CDR3 nucleotide sequence: TGTGCCAGCTCACCAGACAGCGGGGGTAGAGAGACCCAGTACTTC. The chain recombines TRBV18 with TRBJ2-5, with 8 bases lining up with TRBD2. Trimming at V came to 2 bases and at J to 4 bases, leaving 6 bases not matched to a gene. The CDR3 spans 15 residues. The germline CDR1 and CDR2 sequences are KGHSH and LQKENI.